This is a list of T cell receptor beta chains from one sample in a study of cytomegalovirus exposure and HLA in healthy donors. The protocol was immunoSEQ multiplex PCR, while the TCRdb copy is restricted to in-frame clones and leaves out a portion. The table shows fewer than 110,000 clones, with 81% occurring only once. Sample: PBMCs. These receptors were collected from a man in his thirties or forties in good health and CMV-seronegative. The CDR3 runs from the conserved cysteine through the conserved F or W. A D gene is named only where the DNA matches it firmly. The size of a clone is reported for some rows only, either as once, few or many, or as a class for expanded clones.

D gene | J gene | clone size | V gene | CDR3 protein | CDR3 DNA
- | TRBJ1-2 | - | TRBV30 | CARGTEGNYGYTF | TGTGCCCGCGGGACTGAAGGGAACTATGGCTACACCTTC
- | TRBJ2-1 | - | TRBV19 | CASTLRTVDEQFF | TGTGCCAGTACCCTACGGACTGTAGATGAGCAGTTCTTC
TRBD2 | TRBJ2-1 | - | TRBV6-5 | CASSSGTSPYNEQFF | TGTGCCAGCAGTTCCGGGACTAGTCCCTACAATGAGCAGTTCTTC
TRBD1 | TRBJ2-7 | - | TRBV5-4 | CASSLDRGWEQYF | TGTGCCAGCAGCTTGGACAGGGGATGGGAGCAGTACTTC
TRBD1 | TRBJ1-2 | - | TRBV4-1 | CASSHRDRGSGYTF | TGCGCCAGCAGCCATCGGGACAGGGGATCTGGCTACACCTTC
- | TRBJ2-4 | once | TRBV14 | CASSQILAIQYF | TGTGCCAGCAGCCAAATCTTGGCCATTCAGTACTTC
TRBD2 | TRBJ2-1 | - | TRBV9 | CASSAPSSGGNYEQFF | TGTGCCAGCAGCGCCCCCTCCAGCGGGGGGAACTATGAGCAGTTCTTC
- | TRBJ2-3 | - | TRBV5-1 | CASNWGSTDTQYF | TGCGCCAGCAACTGGGGCAGCACAGATACGCAGTATTTT
- | TRBJ2-3 | - | TRBV28 | CASRVTSPTDTQYF | TGTGCCAGCAGGGTTACTAGCCCCACAGATACGCAGTATTTT
- | TRBJ2-7 | - | TRBV7-9 | CASSSVSYEQYF | TGTGCCAGCAGCTCGGTCTCCTACGAGCAGTACTTC
- | TRBJ1-6 | - | TRBV6-4 | CASSFRGAYNSPLHF | TGTGCCAGCAGCTTCAGGGGCGCCTATAATTCACCCCTCCACTTT
- | TRBJ1-6 | - | TRBV7-2 | CASSPRAGEENSPLHF | TGTGCCAGCAGCCCGAGGGCCGGGGAAGAGAATTCACCCCTCCACTTT
TRBD1 | TRBJ1-3 | - | TRBV6-5 | CASSSHRGSGNTIYF | TGTGCCAGCAGTTCTCACAGGGGCTCTGGAAACACCATATATTTT
- | TRBJ2-7 | - | TRBV28 | CATSLRTSSYEQYF | TGTGCCACCTCTCTCCGGACAAGCTCCTACGAGCAGTACTTC
- | TRBJ1-2 | - | TRBV7-8 | CASSLGGGAPGYTF | TGTGCCAGCAGCTTAGGAGGGGGGGCGCCTGGCTACACCTTC
- | TRBJ2-7 | - | TRBV19 | CASSLPGHGEQYF | TGTGCCAGTAGCCTCCCGGGACACGGGGAGCAGTACTTC
TRBD1 | TRBJ1-1 | many | TRBV6-5 | CASTRQGKAFF | TGTGCCAGCACTCGACAGGGAAAAGCTTTCTTT
TRBD2 | TRBJ2-3 | - | TRBV29-1 | CSVVKSSGSPDTQYF | TGCAGCGTTGTAAAGTCGAGCGGGAGCCCAGATACGCAGTATTTT
- | TRBJ2-1 | - | TRBV1 | CTSSRGSCRERTYNEQFF | TGCACCAGCAGCCGGGGTTCCTGCAGGGAACGCACCTACAATGAGCAGTTCTTC
- | TRBJ2-1 | - | TRBV4-2 | CASSPSSSYDEQFF | TGTGCCAGCAGCCCCTCGTCTAGTTACGATGAGCAGTTCTTC
- | TRBJ1-2 | - | TRBV7-8 | CASSLGAALANYGYTF | TGTGCCAGCAGCTTGGGAGCCGCTTTAGCTAACTATGGCTACACCTTC
- | TRBJ1-5 | - | TRBV9 | CASSSNGGSNQPQHF | TGTGCCAGCAGCAGTAACGGGGGAAGCAATCAGCCCCAGCATTTT
TRBD1 | TRBJ1-1 | - | TRBV18 | CASSKRGDRGGEAFF | TGTGCCAGCTCAAAAAGGGGGGACAGGGGAGGTGAAGCTTTCTTT
TRBD1 | TRBJ1-2 | - | TRBV30 | CAWALDRGFGYTF | TGTGCCTGGGCATTAGACAGGGGCTTCGGCTACACCTTC
TRBD2 | TRBJ2-7 | - | TRBV30 | CAWTRLAGAGEQYF | TGTGCCTGGACCCGACTAGCGGGGGCTGGGGAGCAGTACTTC
TRBD1 | TRBJ2-7 | few | TRBV14 | CASSRDRVRYEQYF | TGTGCCAGCAGCCGGGACAGGGTTCGGTACGAGCAGTACTTC
- | TRBJ1-1 | - | TRBV27 | CASTGGGEAFF | TGTGCCAGCACCGGGGGAGGTGAAGCTTTCTTT
TRBD1 | TRBJ2-7 | few | TRBV10-3 | CAISESGLSKGAISYEQYF | TGTGCCATCAGTGAGTCGGGGTTGAGCAAGGGGGCCATCTCCTACGAGCAGTACTTC
- | TRBJ2-7 | - | TRBV5-8 | CASSFSLAGDEQYF | TGTGCCAGCAGCTTTAGCCTAGCAGGGGACGAGCAGTACTTC
TRBD2 | TRBJ2-1 | - | TRBV29-1 | CSAFGLAVNNEQFF | TGCAGCGCCTTTGGACTAGCGGTTAACAATGAACAGTTCTTC
TRBD2 | TRBJ2-7 | - | TRBV6-5 | CASSSLAGAGYEQYF | TGTGCCAGCAGTTCTTTAGCGGGAGCGGGGTACGAGCAGTACTTC
- | TRBJ1-1 | few | TRBV10-1 | CASSEGGGEAFF | TGCGCCAGCAGTGAGGGGGGGGGCGAAGCTTTCTTT
TRBD2 | TRBJ2-3 | - | TRBV2 | CASSSPSGGVKDTQYF | TGTGCCAGCAGTTCCCCTAGCGGGGGTGTAAAAGATACGCAGTATTTT
TRBD1 | TRBJ1-1 | - | TRBV19 | CASSIADHRGAFF | TGTGCCAGTAGTATCGCTGACCACAGGGGCGCTTTCTTT
TRBD1 | TRBJ2-7 | - | TRBV7-8 | CASSLGRGRSYEQYF | TGTGCCAGCAGCTTAGGCAGGGGGCGTTCCTACGAGCAGTACTTC
- | TRBJ2-1 | once | TRBV9 | CASSGGQITYNEQFF | TGTGCCAGCAGCGGCGGACAGATAACCTACAATGAGCAGTTCTTC
- | TRBJ2-1 | - | TRBV11-2 | CASSLVLRIGGFNEQFF | TGTGCCAGCAGCTTAGTATTACGGATAGGCGGGTTCAATGAGCAGTTCTTC
TRBD1 | TRBJ1-2 | - | TRBV30 | CAWSGGGQGLNYGYTF | TGTGCCTGGAGCGGGGGAGGACAGGGCCTTAACTATGGCTACACCTTC
- | TRBJ2-3 | - | TRBV7-9 | CASSIEGDTQYF | TGTGCCAGCAGTATCGAGGGCGATACGCAGTATTTT
- | TRBJ2-7 | - | TRBV18 | CASSPDIGEQYF | TGTGCCAGCTCACCGGACATTGGCGAGCAGTACTTC
- | TRBJ1-4 | - | TRBV9 | CASSKLGGQANEKLFF | TGTGCCAGCTCCAAGTTGGGGGGGCAGGCTAATGAAAAACTGTTTTTT
TRBD1 | TRBJ1-2 | once | TRBV2 | CASTTRQGNYGYTF | TGTGCCAGCACGACTAGACAGGGAAACTATGGCTACACCTTC
- | TRBJ1-5 | - | TRBV7-9 | CASSWGGRSNQPQHF | TGTGCCAGCAGCTGGGGGGGACGTAGCAATCAGCCCCAGCATTTT
TRBD1 | TRBJ2-7 | - | TRBV10-3 | CAIRDRPVYEQYF | TGTGCCATCAGGGACAGGCCGGTCTACGAGCAGTACTTC
TRBD1 | TRBJ2-7 | once | TRBV30 | CAWSLTGGNEQYF | TGTGCCTGGAGTTTGACAGGGGGCAACGAGCAGTACTTC
TRBD2 | TRBJ2-1 | - | TRBV4-1 | CASSQWTSASDNEQFF | TGCGCCAGCAGCCAATGGACTAGCGCCTCAGACAATGAGCAGTTCTTC
- | TRBJ2-3 | - | TRBV9 | CASSAQGDTQYF | TGTGCCAGCAGCGCTCAGGGGGATACGCAGTATTTT
TRBD2 | TRBJ2-1 | - | TRBV9 | CASSVGLAGVVEQFF | TGTGCCAGCAGCGTGGGACTAGCGGGAGTCGTTGAGCAGTTCTTC
TRBD1 | TRBJ1-2 | - | TRBV7-9 | CASSSGTGFGYGYTF | TGTGCCAGCAGCTCCGGGACAGGGTTTGGCTATGGCTACACCTTC
- | TRBJ2-7 | - | TRBV30 | CAWSWVSKSYEQYF | TGTGCCTGGAGTTGGGTTAGCAAGTCCTACGAGCAGTACTTC
- | TRBJ2-1 | once | TRBV4-1 | CASSRIASDNEQFF | TGCGCCAGCAGTCGAATAGCAAGTGACAATGAGCAGTTCTTC
- | TRBJ2-1 | - | TRBV27 | CASTAYGVYNEQFF | TGTGCCAGCACCGCTTACGGGGTCTACAATGAGCAGTTCTTC
- | TRBJ2-5 | - | TRBV15 | CATKTATETQYF | TGTGCCACGAAGACAGCCACCGAGACCCAGTACTTC
TRBD2 | TRBJ2-2 | - | TRBV11-3 | CASSRSGSATGELFF | TGTGCCAGCTCCCGTAGCGGGTCTGCCACCGGGGAGCTGTTTTTT
- | TRBJ2-2 | - | TRBV13 | CASSQDTSGELFF | TGTGCCAGCAGCCAGGACACTTCGGGGGAGCTGTTTTTT
TRBD1 | TRBJ2-4 | - | TRBV13 | CASSHGTALAKNIQYF | TGTGCCAGCAGCCATGGGACAGCACTAGCCAAAAACATTCAGTACTTC
TRBD2 | TRBJ2-3 | - | TRBV30 | CAWGTSGGAWGTDTQYF | TGTGCCTGGGGTACTAGCGGGGGGGCATGGGGGACAGATACGCAGTATTTT
TRBD2 | TRBJ2-7 | - | TRBV5-1 | CASSLDWGGYEQYF | TGCGCCAGCAGCTTGGATTGGGGGGGGTACGAGCAGTACTTC
TRBD1 | TRBJ1-1 | - | TRBV29-1 | CSVHRGGTEAFF | TGCAGCGTCCACAGGGGTGGAACTGAAGCTTTCTTT
TRBD2 | TRBJ2-1 | - | TRBV18 | CASSPVGLAGDNEQFF | TGTGCCAGCTCACCTGTCGGGCTAGCGGGGGACAATGAGCAGTTCTTC